These T cell receptor beta chains were read from a single sample in a study of beta chain features in type 1 diabetes. Produced via immunoSEQ multiplex PCR; TCRdb's table is partial and in-frame only. This sample carries around 340,000 clones, around 7.6% of them seen once, and the ten largest clones take roughly 0.44%. Sequencing used central memory CD4+ T cells from blood. Receptor source: a woman aged 18-29 years in good health. Both conserved end residues are part of each CDR3. The D gene is left open where the match is weak. Clone size, where shown, is once, few, many, or a class for clones that have expanded.

.	TRBV7-9	.	TRBJ1-5	CASSSNNQPQHF	TGTGCCAGCAGCTCGAACAATCAGCCCCAGCATTTT
.	TRBV19	.	TRBJ2-3	CASSEGYSSTDTQYF	TGTGCCAGTAGTGAAGGTTATTCTAGCACAGATACGCAGTATTTT
.	TRBV7-2	.	TRBJ2-1	CASSSQPSYNEQFF	TGTGCCAGCAGCTCACAGCCGTCCTACAATGAGCAGTTCTTC
many	TRBV21-1	.	TRBJ2-2	CASSKVVAGVMNTGELFF	TGTGCCAGCAGCAAAGTCGTAGCGGGAGTCATGAACACCGGGGAGCTGTTTTTT
few	TRBV6-6	TRBD2	TRBJ2-1	CASSYSNLAGDEQFF	TGTGCCAGCAGTTACTCGAATCTAGCGGGCGATGAGCAGTTCTTC
few	TRBV6-6	TRBD2	TRBJ2-7	CASSTSGGRNSYEQYF	TGTGCCAGCAGCACCTCGGGCGGGAGGAATTCTTACGAGCAGTACTTC
few	TRBV21-1	.	TRBJ1-5	CASKEAGIKPQHF	TGTGCCAGCAAAGAGGCAGGGATCAAGCCCCAGCATTTT
many	TRBV9	.	TRBJ1-2	CASSVADRTYGYTF	TGTGCCAGCAGCGTAGCAGACAGAACCTATGGCTACACCTTC
.	TRBV19	.	TRBJ2-7	CASSIRDTYEQYF	TGTGCCAGTAGTATACGGGACACCTACGAGCAGTACTTC
.	TRBV6-6	.	TRBJ2-7	CASSYVGNYEQYF	TGTGCCAGCAGTTACGTCGGGAACTACGAGCAGTACTTC
.	TRBV11-2	.	TRBJ2-7	CASSDDRRASYEQYF	TGTGCCAGCAGCGACGACAGGAGGGCGTCCTACGAGCAGTACTTC
few	TRBV7-3	TRBD2	TRBJ2-7	CASSLTPTSGSYEQYF	TGTGCCAGCAGCTTAACGCCGACTAGCGGCTCCTACGAGCAGTACTTC